This TCR beta chain was found in a study of glioma-infiltrating T cells. The iRepertoire nested amplicon-rescue multiplex PCR amplified TCR alpha and beta CDR3s from RNA. TCRdb independently ran MiXCR on the multiplex PCR reads; one entry per CDR3 protein. The sample lists about 410,000 distinct CDR3 sequences, roughly two fifths occurring once. The V gene's germline CDR1 is SEHNR and CDR2 FQNEAQ (reference sequence). Trimming removed 5 bases from V and 8 bases from J; junction bases left unmatched: 10. This CDR3 region has 14 residues. Remarks on this clonotype: The CDR3 end shows no conserved phenylalanine or tryptophan, and so a read error is likely.

This chain connects TRBV7-9 to TRBJ1-2, with TRBD1 matching 8 bases. The specimen sequenced was glioma tissue, nonneoplastic brain tissue, or PBMCs (not recorded which). This TCR derives from a human donor with low-grade glioma or glioblastoma, undergoing nonglioma brain surgery, or in good health (not recorded which). The CDR3 nucleotides read TGTGCCAGCAGCCCCGATGGACAGGGCCGAGGCTACACCCTC. This gives the protein CASSPDGQGRGYTL.